This TCR beta chain was identified during a study of Graves' ophthalmopathy and Graves' hyperthyroidism. RNA transcripts provided the template for amplifying TCR beta CDR3 regions. Second-round multiplex PCR came after a first-round RT-PCR that employed HTBI primers. In TCRdb, the multiplex PCR reads were re-called with MiXCR into one record per CDR3 protein. The table lists a few hundred thousand distinct CDR3 sequences, around 18% of them singletons, with 1.6% in the top ten. Germline CDR1 is SGHAT and CDR2 is FQNNGV. This CDR3 is 17 amino acids long. Trimming removed 5 bases from V and 2 bases from J, with 18 bases in between.

The V call is TRBV11-2, the J call TRBJ2-2; a weak D match, TRBD2 (6 bases). Sequenced material: peripheral blood. The clonotype was recovered from a young woman with Graves' ophthalmopathy. CDR3 coding DNA: TGTGCCAGCAGCACCCTCGACGGGGGTCTTAACACCGGGGAGCTGTTTTTT. Translation: CASSTLDGGLNTGELFF. Combining the CDR3 with reference TRBV11-2 and TRBJ2-2 gives the whole variable domain EAGVAQSPRYKIIEKRQSVAFWCNPISGHATLYWYQQILGQGPKLLIQFQNNGVVDDSQLPKDRFSAERLKGVDSTLKIQPAKLEDSAVYLCASSTLDGGLNTGELFFGEGSRLTVL.